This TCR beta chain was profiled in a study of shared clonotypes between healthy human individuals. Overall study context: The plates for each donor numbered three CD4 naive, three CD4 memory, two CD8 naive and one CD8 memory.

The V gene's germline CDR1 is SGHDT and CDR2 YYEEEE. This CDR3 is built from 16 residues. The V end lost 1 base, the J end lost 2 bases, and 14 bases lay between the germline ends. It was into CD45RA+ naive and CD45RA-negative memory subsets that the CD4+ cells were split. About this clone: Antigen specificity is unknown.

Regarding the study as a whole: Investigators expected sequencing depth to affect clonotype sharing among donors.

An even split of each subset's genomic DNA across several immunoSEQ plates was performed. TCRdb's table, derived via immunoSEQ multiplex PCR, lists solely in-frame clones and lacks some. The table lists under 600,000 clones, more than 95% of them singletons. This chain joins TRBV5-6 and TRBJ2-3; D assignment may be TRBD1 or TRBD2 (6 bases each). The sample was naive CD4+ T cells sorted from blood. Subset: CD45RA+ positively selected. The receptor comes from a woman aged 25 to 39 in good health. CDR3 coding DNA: TGTGCCAGCAGCTTGAGGGGGGTAGAAACCACAGATACGCAGTATTTT. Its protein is CASSLRGVETTDTQYF.